These T cell receptor beta chains were read from a single sample in a study of blood T cell repertoires in COVID-19. Method: immunoSEQ multiplex PCR; TCRdb's copy keeps in-frame clones and lacks some. The sample lists 200,000 to 250,000 clones; about 89% were seen once. Sample: peripheral blood. Every receptor here comes from an older woman who had recovered from COVID-19. Each CDR3 is given with its conserved first and last residue. The D gene is left open where the match is weak. Clone size, where shown, is once, few, many, or a class for clones that have expanded.

-	-	TRBV7-8	TRBJ1-5	CASSPYFGADPYSNQPQHF	TGTGCCAGCAGCCCTTATTTTGGGGCAGATCCGTATAGCAATCAGCCCCAGCATTTT
-	-	TRBV29-1	TRBJ2-3	CSVEVGGSNTQYF	TGCAGCGTTGAAGTGGGAGGTTCTAATACGCAGTATTTT
-	-	TRBV5-1	TRBJ1-3	CASSYSPALGVGNTIYF	TGCGCTAGCAGCTACTCCCCCGCCTTAGGGGTTGGAAACACCATATATTTT
-	-	TRBV7-2	TRBJ2-1	CASSMSGLNEQFF	TGTGCCAGCAGCATGAGCGGTCTCAATGAGCAGTTCTTC
once	TRBD2	TRBV20-1	TRBJ2-3	CSGGGLVTQYF	TGCAGCGGGGGGGGGCTTGTTACGCAGTATTTT
-	TRBD2	TRBV28	TRBJ2-5	CASRVLAGVETQYF	TGTGCCAGCAGGGTACTAGCGGGGGTAGAGACCCAGTACTTC
-	TRBD1	TRBV5-1	TRBJ1-6	CASSLQGAPNSPLHF	TGCGCCAGCAGCTTACAGGGGGCACCTAATTCACCCCTCCACTTT
-	-	TRBV9	TRBJ1-5	CASSVGVGNQPQHF	TGTGCCAGCAGCGTGGGAGTGGGCAATCAGCCCCAGCATTTT
-	TRBD2	TRBV6-2/TRBV6-3	TRBJ2-7	CASSSAGGSYEQYF	TGTGCCAGCAGTTCAGCGGGGGGTTCCTACGAGCAGTACTTC
-	-	TRBV6-5	TRBJ1-1	CASSQSGGWTEAFF	TGTGCCAGCAGTCAATCGGGGGGGTGGACTGAAGCTTTCTTT
few	-	TRBV5-6	TRBJ2-7	CASSLVPSSYEQYF	TGTGCCAGCAGCTTGGTGCCGAGCTCCTACGAGCAGTACTTC
-	TRBD1	TRBV7-2	TRBJ1-6	CASSSTGRSYNSPLHF	TGTGCCAGCAGCTCGACAGGGCGCTCCTATAATTCACCCCTCCACTTT
-	TRBD1	TRBV25-1	TRBJ1-2	CASIRQGVYYGYTF	TGTGCCAGCATACGTCAGGGGGTATACTATGGCTACACCTTC
-	-	TRBV11-2	TRBJ1-2	CASSLTRGNYGYTF	TGTGCCAGCAGCTTAACCCGGGGTAACTATGGCTACACCTTC
-	TRBD1	TRBV28	TRBJ1-5	CASSLIGQGDQPQHF	TGTGCCAGCAGCCTAATCGGACAGGGTGATCAGCCCCAGCATTTT
-	-	TRBV11-3	TRBJ1-5	CASSPRWAWGNQPQHF	TGTGCCAGCAGCCCCCGATGGGCCTGGGGCAATCAGCCCCAGCATTTT
-	TRBD1	TRBV5-5	TRBJ1-5	CASRAGTENQPQHF	TGTGCCAGCAGGGCCGGGACAGAAAATCAGCCCCAGCATTTT
-	TRBD2	TRBV6-2/TRBV6-3	TRBJ2-2	CASSPLPGLAVNTGELFF	TGTGCCAGCAGTCCCCTTCCGGGACTAGCGGTTAACACCGGGGAGCTGTTTTTT
-	-	TRBV29-1	TRBJ2-3	CSISQGDSTDTQYF	TGCAGCATCTCCCAGGGCGATAGCACAGATACGCAGTATTTT
-	TRBD1	TRBV19	TRBJ2-2	CASNYRGTYGELFF	TGTGCCAGTAATTACAGGGGAACCTACGGGGAGCTGTTTTTT
-	-	TRBV25-1	TRBJ2-7	CASSEFVGLGLEQYF	TGTGCCAGCAGTGAATTCGTGGGCTTGGGACTCGAGCAGTACTTC
-	TRBD1	TRBV2	TRBJ1-2	CASVLGGQGGYGYTF	TGTGCCAGCGTCCTAGGGGGACAGGGGGGATATGGCTACACCTTC
-	-	TRBV11-2	TRBJ1-6	CASSLLSYNSPLHF	TGTGCCAGCAGCTTACTCTCCTATAATTCACCCCTCCACTTT
few	TRBD1	TRBV5-6	TRBJ1-2	CASSIPGQPSADGYTF	TGTGCCAGCAGTATCCCGGGACAGCCGAGCGCAGATGGCTACACCTTC
-	TRBD2	TRBV10-3	TRBJ2-2	CAAGDSNTGELFF	TGTGCCGCGGGGGACTCGAACACCGGGGAGCTGTTTTTT
-	-	TRBV28	TRBJ1-6	CASITQANSPLHF	TGTGCCAGCATTACACAGGCAAATTCACCCCTCCACTTT
-	-	TRBV28	TRBJ2-2	CASSLRGHLTGELFF	TGTGCCAGCAGTTTGAGGGGACACCTCACCGGGGAGCTGTTTTTT
-	-	TRBV27	TRBJ1-1	CASSLQGKNTEAFF	TGTGCCAGCAGTTTACAGGGTAAGAACACTGAAGCTTTCTTT
-	TRBD1	TRBV18	TRBJ2-3	CASSRTGSTDTQYF	TGTGCCAGCTCACGGACAGGTAGCACAGATACGCAGTATTTT
-	TRBD1	TRBV6-2/TRBV6-3	TRBJ2-2	CASTPDRGRFFGELFF	TGTGCCAGCACCCCGGACAGGGGGCGTTTTTTCGGGGAGCTGTTTTTT
-	-	TRBV6-5	TRBJ1-2	CASRGGRANYGYTF	TGTGCCAGCAGGGGGGGACGGGCTAACTATGGCTACACCTTC
-	TRBD2	TRBV19	TRBJ2-1	CASLDGGASGNEQFF	TGTGCCAGTCTTGACGGGGGGGCTTCGGGCAATGAGCAGTTCTTC
-	TRBD2	TRBV2	TRBJ2-7	CASSDGGGAGEQYF	TGTGCCAGCAGTGATGGCGGGGGGGCGGGTGAGCAGTACTTC
few	-	TRBV6-5	TRBJ1-3	CASSMRVISGNTIYF	TGTGCCAGCAGCATGCGGGTGATCTCTGGAAACACCATATATTTT
medium-sized	-	TRBV9	TRBJ1-6	CASSTERSGGHSPLHF	TGTGCCAGCAGCACGGAAAGGTCCGGCGGTCATTCACCCCTCCACTTT
-	-	TRBV4-1	TRBJ2-3	CASSQVADTQYF	TGCGCCAGCAGCCAAGTCGCAGATACGCAGTATTTT
-	TRBD2	TRBV3-1/TRBV3-2	TRBJ2-3	CASSLETSSGGAGDTQYF	TGTGCCAGCAGCTTAGAGACCTCTAGCGGGGGGGCGGGAGATACGCAGTATTTT
-	TRBD1	TRBV18	TRBJ1-1	CASSPGTENTEAFF	TGTGCCAGCTCACCAGGGACAGAGAACACTGAAGCTTTCTTT
-	TRBD1	TRBV7-3	TRBJ1-2	CASSLNPTPGQHGYTF	TGTGCCAGCAGCTTAAACCCAACCCCGGGACAGCATGGCTACACCTTC
-	TRBD1	TRBV14	TRBJ2-2	CASSRRTGATGELFF	TGTGCCAGCAGCCGACGAACAGGGGCCACCGGGGAGCTGTTTTTT
once	-	TRBV5-5	TRBJ2-7	CASSSSPVTYEQYF	TGTGCCAGCAGCTCCTCTCCGGTTACCTACGAGCAGTACTTC
few	TRBD1	TRBV4-2	TRBJ1-1	CASSPGQTGFNTEAFF	TGTGCCAGCAGCCCAGGACAGACAGGGTTTAACACTGAAGCTTTCTTT
-	TRBD2	TRBV7-3	TRBJ2-3	CASSSPGGPSTDTQYF	TGTGCCAGCAGCTCGCCGGGGGGGCCTAGCACAGATACGCAGTATTTT
-	-	TRBV7-2	TRBJ1-3	CASARVFGNTIYF	TGTGCCAGCGCCCGGGTGTTCGGAAACACCATATATTTT
-	TRBD1	TRBV6-5	TRBJ1-1	CASSSQGARNTEAFF	TGTGCCAGCAGTTCTCAGGGGGCCAGAAACACTGAAGCTTTCTTT
-	TRBD1	TRBV7-6	TRBJ2-7	CASSLEIQGYPYEQYF	TGTGCCAGCAGCTTAGAAATACAGGGGTACCCCTACGAGCAGTACTTC
-	-	TRBV7-9	TRBJ1-2	CASSFPGGFYGYTF	TGTGCCAGCAGCTTTCCGGGAGGCTTCTATGGCTACACCTTC
once	TRBD1	TRBV28	TRBJ1-2	CASRGDWTGEPYGYTF	TGTGCCAGCAGGGGAGATTGGACAGGGGAGCCCTATGGCTACACCTTC
-	-	TRBV7-8	TRBJ1-3	CASSSRGSGNTIYF	TGTGCCAGCAGCTCCAGGGGTTCTGGAAACACCATATATTTT
-	-	TRBV10-1	TRBJ2-3	CASSESSVSTDTQYF	TGCGCCAGCAGTGAGTCAAGCGTGAGCACAGATACGCAGTATTTT
-	TRBD1	TRBV19	TRBJ2-5	CASSPQGTVKETQYF	TGTGCCAGTAGTCCCCAAGGGACAGTGAAAGAGACCCAGTACTTC
-	TRBD2	TRBV9	TRBJ2-2	CASRTSGGDTGELFF	TGTGCCAGCAGGACTAGCGGGGGGGACACCGGGGAGCTGTTTTTT
-	TRBD2	TRBV9	TRBJ2-2	CASSSGGGGAAGELFF	TGTGCCAGCAGCTCAGGTGGCGGGGGGGCCGCCGGGGAGCTGTTTTTT
-	-	TRBV28	TRBJ2-4	CASSWTIAKNIQYF	TGTGCCAGCAGTTGGACAATAGCCAAAAACATTCAGTACTTC
-	TRBD2	TRBV4-2	TRBJ2-3	CASSQVASGGSDTQYF	TGTGCCAGCAGCCAAGTAGCTAGCGGGGGATCAGATACGCAGTATTTT